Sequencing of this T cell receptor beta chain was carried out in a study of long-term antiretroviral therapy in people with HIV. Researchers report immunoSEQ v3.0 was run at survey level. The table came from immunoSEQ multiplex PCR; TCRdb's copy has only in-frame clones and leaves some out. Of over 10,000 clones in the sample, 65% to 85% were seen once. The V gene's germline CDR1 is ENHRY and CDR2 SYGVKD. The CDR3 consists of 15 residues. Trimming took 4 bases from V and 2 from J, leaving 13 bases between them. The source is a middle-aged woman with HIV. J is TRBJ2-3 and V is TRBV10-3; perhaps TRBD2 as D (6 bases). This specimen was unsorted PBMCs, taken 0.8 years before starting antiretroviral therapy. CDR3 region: CAISGGRELTDTQYF. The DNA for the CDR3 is TGTGCCATCAGTGGGGGACGGGAGCTCACAGATACGCAGTATTTT.